The present TCR beta chain was sequenced within a study of human T cells and chemical hapten exposure. Regarding time point: patch test 3, about 24 weeks after DPC sensitization. Treatment of the sample: therapeutic diphenylcyclopropenone sensitization with weekly scalp DPC. The study drew its donors from alopecia patients who were 18 to 70 years old and suitable for DPC. The study, taken as a whole, reports: Since the donors had alopecia, their immune response may not be the same as that of healthy people.

For the library, individual cDNA molecules each received unique molecular identifiers. From the RACE reads, TCRdb called clonotypes with MiXCR, one entry per CDR3 protein. In the table there are some 71,000 distinct CDR3 sequences, roughly 11% of which are singletons. At least ten counts were recorded for this clonotype. Antigen specificity is unknown. The CDR3 has 11 residues. Germline V CDR1 and CDR2: MDHEN, SYDVKM. With 7 bases removed from V and 7 bases from J, the gap between germline ends came to 8 bases. V usage is TRBV28 and J usage is TRBJ1-5; D not resolved. This sample comprised whole blood, obtained in connection with sensitization to the hapten diphenylcyclopropenone (DPC). This clonotype was obtained from a woman between 45 and 65 years old with alopecia areata. Some clones in this sample may be carry-over from other donors' samples. The CDR3 DNA reads TGTGCCAGCACATCGACCCAGCCCCAGCATTTT. Its protein product is CASTSTQPQHF.